A single sample is the source of the 7 T cell receptor beta chains below, sequenced in a study of blood T cell repertoires in COVID-19. Profiled with immunoSEQ multiplex PCR; TCRdb holds only in-frame clones, not every one. This table has 100,000 to 150,000 clones, approximately 80% appearing once. Sequencing used peripheral blood. Source of these receptors: a human donor in a cohort sampled during active COVID-19.

The rearrangement uses TRBV28 and TRBJ1-1, with no clear D. In germline, CDR1 is MDHEN, CDR2 SYDVKM. This CDR3 is 14 amino acids long. Deletions cut 3 bases from V and 4 bases from J, with 12 bases between. For the CDR3, the DNA is TGTGCCAGCAGTTTTCGGCGGGTTGGCACTGAAGCTTTCTTT. This sequence encodes CASSFRRVGTEAFF.

This clone appeared a single time. The V call is TRBV12-5, the J call TRBJ2-7; D possibly corresponds to TRBD2 (5 bases). Germline CDR1 is LGHNT and CDR2 is FRNRAP. Trimming removed 5 bases at V and 3 bases at J, with 17 bases between. The CDR3 has 15 residues. CDR3 in amino acids: CASGPAPDCRYEQYF. The CDR3 coding sequence is TGTGCTAGTGGTCCCGCACCGGACTGCCGCTACGAGCAGTACTTC.

The V and J genes are TRBV27 and TRBJ1-2; D is unclear. This CDR3 has 17 amino acids. Germline loops: CDR1 MNHEY, CDR2 SMNVEV (reference sequence). V gave up 3 bases and J gave up 5 bases, with 22 bases separating them. CDR3 loop: CASSLVRARGGGYGYTF. The CDR3 bases are TGTGCCAGCAGTTTGGTCCGGGCGAGAGGAGGAGGATATGGCTACACCTTC.

This clone was recorded only once. The chain recombines TRBV2 with TRBJ1-1; D is perhaps TRBD1 (5 bases). The V gene lost 6 bases and the J gene lost 8 bases, with 22 bases spanning the gap. Germline CDR1 and CDR2: SNHLY and FYNNEI. CDR3 size: 15 residues. The CDR3: CASSSRGAGGVEAFF. The CDR3 DNA follows: TGTGCCAGCAGCTCAAGAGGGGCCGGGGGGGTCGAAGCTTTCTTT.

The chain has TRBV5-4 and TRBJ1-6; TRBD1 agrees at 8 bases. Germline CDR1 reads SGHNT; CDR2 reads YYREEE (reference sequence). This CDR3 comprises 12 residues. With 9 bases clipped from V and 7 bases from J, the junction kept 3 bases outside the gene matches. This CDR3 is CATGQGNSPLHF. Written as DNA, the CDR3 is TGTGCCACTGGACAGGGAAATTCACCCCTCCACTTT.

The V and J genes are TRBV7-9 and TRBJ2-3; 9 bases are a match to TRBD2. CDR1 SEHNR and CDR2 FQNEAQ come from the germline V gene (reference sequence). The length of the CDR3 is 16 residues. Trimming cost V 1 base and J 4 bases; bases outside gene matches: 6. The CDR3 reads CASSLGLAGEADTQYF. The CDR3 DNA reads as TGTGCCAGCAGCTTAGGCTTAGCGGGAGAGGCAGATACGCAGTATTTT. The full variable domain, with the rest looked up from reference TRBV7-9 and TRBJ2-3, is DTGVSQNPRHKITKRGQNVTFRCDPISEHNRLYWYRQTLGQGPEFLTYFQNEAQLEKSRLLSDRFSAERPKGSFSTLEIQRTEQGDSAMYLCASSLGLAGEADTQYFGPGTRLTVL.

V usage is TRBV9 and J usage is TRBJ1-1, with 7 positions matching TRBD1. V trimming: 5 bases; J trimming: 3 bases; junction bases outside the gene matches: 7. Germline assignment: CDR1 SGDLS and CDR2 YYNGEE. The CDR3 extends over 14 amino acids. The chain's CDR3 is CASSTGAVYTEAFF. In DNA form, the CDR3 reads TGTGCCAGCAGTACAGGGGCGGTATACACTGAAGCTTTCTTT.